The 21 T cell receptor beta chains below come from one sample, sequenced in a study of cytomegalovirus exposure and HLA in healthy donors. It was with 60 Vbeta and 13 Jbeta primers that the PCR ran. The protocol was immunoSEQ multiplex PCR, while the TCRdb copy is restricted to in-frame clones and leaves out a portion. There are roughly 120,000 clones in the sample; just over 75% occur only once, and around an eighth lies in the top ten. The specimen sequenced was PBMCs. Every receptor here comes from a man aged 25 to 40 in good health and CMV-seropositive.

The chain carries TRBV27 and TRBJ2-7; 7 bases fit TRBD1. Germline CDR1 is MNHEY and CDR2 is SMNVEV (reference sequence). The V and J ends lost 5 bases and 2 bases, in that order; junction bases with no gene match: 9. The CDR3 spans 15 residues. The CDR3 region is CASSPGQDGTYEQYF. In DNA, the CDR3 is TGTGCCAGCAGTCCCGGACAGGATGGCACCTACGAGCAGTACTTC.

The chain joins TRBV7-8 to TRBJ2-5, with 8 bases identical to TRBD2. V lost 0 bases to trimming and J lost 6 bases; unmatched junction nucleotides: 12. This CDR3 contains 17 residues. Per the germline V gene, CDR1 is SGHVS and CDR2 is FQNEAQ. The CDR3 nucleotides read TGTGCCAGCAGCTTAGCCAGCGGGGGCCTCACACCACAGACCCAGTACTTC. It is translated as CASSLASGGLTPQTQYF.

V gene TRBV5-8 combines with J gene TRBJ1-2, with D possibly matching TRBD1 (5 bases). V lost 0 bases and J 1 base, leaving 10 bases between the germline ends. This CDR3 comprises 15 residues. Germline lookup yields CDR1 SGHTS and CDR2 YDEGEE. The CDR3 reads CASSLVTEINYGYTF. CDR3 bases: TGTGCCAGCAGCTTGGTGACAGAAATTAACTATGGCTACACCTTC.

The chain has TRBV14 and TRBJ1-1; D is undetermined. From germline, CDR1 is SGHDN and CDR2 FVKESK. The CDR3 has 14 amino acids. V was cut by 0 bases and J by 6 bases, with 11 bases left in between. This CDR3 reads CASSQDSGKPEAFF. CDR3 sequence (DNA): TGTGCCAGCAGCCAAGATTCGGGGAAGCCTGAAGCTTTCTTT.

This chain links TRBV4-1 with TRBJ1-2; 8 nucleotides agree with TRBD1. The CDR3 consists of 15 residues. Germline trimming cut 0 bases from V and 7 bases from J; bases unmatched to any gene: 7. Germline V gene data show CDR1 as MGHRA and CDR2 as YSYEKL. This CDR3 is CASSQDLGTGRGYTF. CDR3 nucleotide sequence: TGCGCCAGCAGCCAAGATTTGGGGACAGGCCGTGGCTACACCTTC.

V usage is TRBV11-1 and J usage is TRBJ2-7, with 9 bases fitting TRBD1. There are 16 residues in the CDR3. The germline gives CDR1 SGHAT, CDR2 FQDESV (reference sequence). With V trimmed by 4 bases and J by 1 base, 8 bases remained unmatched. CDR3 bases: TGTGCCAGCAGCTCACTAGGACAGGGGCGGTCCTACGAGCAGTACTTC. This encodes CASSSLGQGRSYEQYF.

This chain joins TRBV5-1 and TRBJ1-2, with a tentative D call TRBD1 (6 bases). V lost 3 bases and J lost 5, with 23 bases in between. The CDR3 runs 17 residues. The germline V gene encodes CDR1 SGHRS and CDR2 YFSETQ. The CDR3 spells CASSYGTYPTSWYGYTF. CDR3 bases: TGCGCCAGCAGCTACGGGACATACCCTACGTCGTGGTATGGCTACACCTTC.

J is TRBJ2-7 and V is TRBV13, with 13 bases fitting TRBD2. CDR1 is PRHDT and CDR2 is FYEKMQ in the germline V gene (reference sequence). This CDR3 is built from 16 residues. J lost 5 bases, V lost 5 bases, and 9 bases had no gene match. The CDR3 nucleotides are TGTGCCAGCAGCAAATTACTAGCGGGGGGGAGAAACGAGCAGTACTTC. It codes for CASSKLLAGGRNEQYF.

The chain recombines TRBV27 with TRBJ1-5; D gene uncertain. The V gene's germline CDR1 is MNHEY and CDR2 SMNVEV (reference sequence). Trimming removed 3 bases from V and 0 bases from J, with 3 bases in between. The CDR3 has 13 residues. CDR3 amino acids: CASSFYSNQPQHF. The CDR3 nucleotides are TGTGCCAGCAGTTTCTATAGCAATCAGCCCCAGCATTTT.

V is TRBV6-6 and J is TRBJ2-3; 8 nucleotides line up with TRBD2. The CDR3 consists of 14 residues. Germline V gene sequence: CDR1 MNHNY, CDR2 SVGAGI (reference sequence). With 6 bases clipped from V and 5 bases from J, the junction kept 7 bases outside the gene matches. CDR3 amino acids: CASRKTSGGDTQYF. DNA for the CDR3: TGTGCCAGCAGAAAAACTAGCGGAGGAGATACGCAGTATTTT.

The chain uses TRBV7-9 and TRBJ1-4; D might be TRBD1 (6 bases). The CDR3 is 16 amino acids. Germline V gene lookup returns CDR1 SEHNR and CDR2 FQNEAQ (reference sequence). Deletions cut 5 bases from V and 3 bases from J, with 16 bases between. The CDR3 DNA sequence: TGTGCCAGCAGCCCCCCGACAGGCGCAGCTAATGAAAAACTGTTTTTT. This gives the protein CASSPPTGAANEKLFF.

This sequence joins TRBV7-9 and TRBJ2-5, with TRBD1 matching over 11 bases. Losses at the gene ends were 2 bases for V and 5 bases for J; bases not matched to a gene: 7. The CDR3 sequence is 16 residues long. The germline V gene has CDR1 SEHNR and CDR2 FQNEAQ (reference sequence). CDR3 DNA: TGTGCCAGCAGCTTATCCGGGACAGGGGGTCGGGAGACCCAGTACTTC. As protein: CASSLSGTGGRETQYF.

V usage is TRBV7-2 and J usage is TRBJ1-5; the match to TRBD1 covers 7 bases. Per germline, CDR1 SGHTA and CDR2 FQGNSA. The CDR3 is 13 amino acids. The V segment lost 5 bases and the J segment 7 bases; nucleotides outside the gene matches: 5. The CDR3 loop reads CASSPDRVQPQHF. The CDR3 DNA reads as TGTGCCAGCAGCCCAGACAGGGTGCAGCCCCAGCATTTT.

This chain connects TRBV7-2 to TRBJ1-3; D may be TRBD1 (6 bases). The CDR3 spans 16 residues. Germline V gives CDR1 SGHTA, CDR2 FQGNSA. Trimming took off 1 base at V and 3 bases at J, with 13 bases between the two ends. The CDR3 DNA follows: TGTGCCAGCAGCTTAGAAAGGGGGAACATTGGAAACACCATATATTTT. Translating gives CASSLERGNIGNTIYF.

J is TRBJ2-5 and V is TRBV6-5; 8 bases line up with TRBD1. This CDR3 has 15 amino acids. The germline gives CDR1 MNHEY, CDR2 SVGAGI. V was pared by 6 bases and J by 4 bases, with 10 bases of the junction left unmatched. The DNA of the CDR3 is TGTGCCAGCAGCACCACCCGGACAGGGCCAGAGACCCAGTACTTC. This codes for CASSTTRTGPETQYF.

The gene calls are TRBV6-5 and TRBJ2-7; the D gene is possibly TRBD2 (7 bases). CDR3 length: 14 amino acids. Germline V lookup: CDR1 MNHEY, CDR2 SVGAGI. V lost 2 bases to trimming and J lost 6 bases, with 14 bases between them. The CDR3 sequence is CASSYGGGLSEQYF. The CDR3 DNA reads TGTGCCAGCAGTTACGGGGGGGGGCTCTCCGAGCAGTACTTC.

DNA for the CDR3: TGTGCCAGCAGCCAAAACCCGACAGGGGCCGGAAACACCATATATTTT. Residues: CASSQNPTGAGNTIYF. The V gene is TRBV11-2, the J gene TRBJ1-3, with 8 bases matching TRBD1. The CDR3 sequence is 16 residues long. Trimming removed 5 bases from V and 4 bases from J; junction bases left unmatched: 10. Germline V gives CDR1 SGHAT, CDR2 FQNNGV.

The gene calls are TRBV5-1 and TRBJ1-1; TRBD1 matches at 9 bases. Germline V CDR1 and CDR2: SGHRS, YFSETQ. Trimming at V came to 4 bases and at J to 1 base, leaving 5 bases not matched to a gene. The CDR3 is 15 residues long. The CDR3 is CASSRGGQGNTEAFF. The CDR3 DNA is TGCGCCAGCAGCCGGGGGGGACAGGGGAACACTGAAGCTTTCTTT.

The rearrangement links TRBV28 to TRBJ2-1, with 9 bases identical to TRBD2. The V segment lost 3 bases and the J segment 2 bases; nucleotides outside the gene matches: 5. Looked up from germline, CDR1 is MDHEN and CDR2 is SYDVKM. CDR3 size: 16 residues. In nucleotides, the CDR3 is TGTGCCAGCAGTTTCCCGACTAGCGGCCCCTACAATGAGCAGTTCTTC. Protein product: CASSFPTSGPYNEQFF.

J is TRBJ1-3 and V is TRBV18; D not resolved. In germline, CDR1 is KGHSH, CDR2 LQKENI. Deletions cut 5 bases from V and 2 bases from J, with 10 bases between. There are 14 residues in the CDR3. The CDR3 nucleotides are TGTGCCAGCTCAGAAGGTGGAGCTGGAAACACCATATATTTT. Its translation is CASSEGGAGNTIYF.

The chain employs TRBV7-2 and TRBJ1-2; maybe TRBD1 (5 bases). Looked up from germline, CDR1 is SGHTA and CDR2 is FQGNSA. With 6 bases removed from V and 8 bases from J, the gap between germline ends came to 25 bases. CDR3 length: 16 amino acids. The CDR3 DNA reads TGTGCCAGCAGTTCCGGGGGTGGGTACGAGGGGTCGGGCTACACCTTC. Residues: CASSSGGGYEGSGYTF.